This entry is about one T cell receptor (beta chain). There is no known antigen for this receptor. No clone much larger than this one lies a single base away; base qualities are absent. Each collaborating institution followed its own protocols to collect whole blood in K2EDTA tubes. For TCRbeta analysis, collaborators shipped samples in one of three forms: frozen whole blood, isolated PBMCs, or DNA extracted from either of those sample types. The germline V gene supplies CDR1 SGHTA and CDR2 FQGTGA. Relative to germline, V is 4 bases shorter and J is 1 base shorter, with 20 bases between their ends. The CDR3 starts with the cysteine, ends with the phenylalanine, and has 18 residues. Only the CDR3 DNA stays, 54 bases, in frame from base 1. The data are from a study of blood T cell repertoires in COVID-19 (TCRdb year 2020). Study-level background: The collaborator samples originated in the United States, Italy and Spain and spanned the acute and convalescent phases of COVID-19. The prospective study material was composed of cDNA or gDNA derived from T cells, B-cell-depleted T cells, or PBMCs. The dataset comprised deeply sampled blood TCRbeta repertoires from subjects exposed to, actively infected with, or recovered from COVID-19. The repertoires were made available in a free public database intended to serve as a resource for research on the immune response to SARS-CoV-2. The samples were drawn from two sources: the first 160 participants of the ongoing ImmuneRACE study, and fewer than 1,500 subjects contributed by 6 global collaborators. Sample metadata almost always included a de-identified subject ID, COVID-19 status, age in years and sex. Where HLA class I and class II types were available, the types were taken from metadata supplied by the sample provider, not from assay-based typing.

TCRbeta CDR3 regions were amplified from genomic DNA by means of the immunoSEQ Assay, a bias-controlled multiplex PCR. The original pipeline was this. The number of nucleated cells in each sample was estimated by amplification of reference gene primers within the assay. To quantify the absolute abundance of each unique TCRbeta CDR3 rearrangement, sequence reads were collapsed and filtered. For each sample, productive Simpson clonality was calculated as the square root of Simpson's diversity index over productive rearrangements. As stored in TCRdb, this immuneACCESS dataset retains in-frame rearrangements with V and J assigned. A fraction of the clones does not appear; measured against another copy, unresolved V genes explain less than half of the discrepancy, and the remainder lacks a known reason. V and J calls and clone size follow that table, whereas D and trimming were derived from the DNA. The sample records 470,000 or so clones, 80% to 90% of which are singletons. Of the sample, approximately 3.2% is held by the ten largest clones.

Overall study outcomes, separate from this receptor: The quantity of clinical and demographic metadata differed by source and by participant and was supplied without curation.

This receptor was obtained from a human donor in a cohort sampled during active COVID-19. The V gene is TRBV7-3 and the J gene is TRBJ2-1; the D gene cannot be resolved reliably. The sequenced material came from peripheral blood. The CDR3 in this case is CASSSHSSTKKSYNEQFF. The DNA sequence follows: TGTGCCAGCAGCTCACATTCTAGTACTAAGAAATCCTACAATGAGCAGTTCTTC.